The 27 T cell receptor beta chains presented below share a single source sample, sequenced in a study of blood T cell repertoires in COVID-19. Assay used: immunoSEQ multiplex PCR; TCRdb lists only in-frame clones, some missing. The data contain roughly 78,000 clones, more than 75% of them singletons. What was sequenced was peripheral blood. All receptors come from a woman aged 55-69 years with acute or convalescent COVID-19.

The chain employs TRBV2 and TRBJ2-1, with 14 bases identical to TRBD2. Germline CDR1 and CDR2: SNHLY and FYNNEI. This CDR3 is 15 amino acids long. J lost 13 bases, V lost 5 bases, and 10 bases had no gene match. CDR3 residues: CASSPGTSGGQDQFF. The DNA of the CDR3 is TGTGCCAGCAGTCCCGGGACTAGCGGGGGACAGGACCAGTTCTTC.

The rearrangement joins TRBV7-9 to TRBJ1-2; D not certain. The germline V and J ends were trimmed by 5 bases and 4 bases, with 20 bases remaining between them. Germline values: CDR1 SEHNR, CDR2 FQNEAQ (reference sequence). The CDR3 sequence is 16 residues long. CDR3 amino acids: CASSLSAGLRAYGYTF. The CDR3, as DNA: TGTGCCAGCAGCCTTAGCGCGGGGTTAAGGGCCTATGGCTACACCTTC.

In this sample, this clone turned up once. The rearrangement joins TRBV3-1 (or the pseudogene TRBV3-2) to TRBJ2-2; D uncertain. The CDR3 is 13 amino acids. The V end was cut by 4 bases, the J end by 4 bases, with 7 bases between. Germline V gene data show CDR1 as LGHDT and CDR2 as YNNKEL (reference sequence). The DNA of the CDR3 is TGTGCCAGCAGCCTAGACGGCACCGGGGAGCTGTTTTTT. Its protein product is CASSLDGTGELFF.

This clone was recorded only once. The CDR3 loop reads CASSSPGQGYEQYF. The CDR3 nucleotides are TGTGCCAGCAGTTCACCGGGACAGGGCTACGAGCAGTACTTC. The chain links TRBV27 to TRBJ2-7; 9 bases fit TRBD1. This CDR3 has 14 residues. V lost 4 bases, J lost 3 bases, and 4 bases stayed unmatched. Germline lookup yields CDR1 MNHEY and CDR2 SMNVEV (reference sequence).

The J gene is TRBJ1-5, the V gene TRBV5-6, with 9 bases matching TRBD1. Germline values: CDR1 SGHDT, CDR2 YYEEEE. This CDR3 region has 17 residues. V lost 3 bases and J lost 2; bases outside the gene matches: 9. Written as DNA, the CDR3 is TGTGCCAGCAGCTCCGGACAGGGGATTGTAGGCAATCAGCCCCAGCATTTT. It codes for CASSSGQGIVGNQPQHF. Full variable domain (remainder filled in from reference TRBV5-6 and TRBJ1-5): DAGVTQSPTHLIKTRGQQVTLRCSPKSGHDTVSWYQQALGQGPQFIFQYYEEEERQRGNFPDRFSGHQFPNYSSELNVNALLLGDSALYLCASSSGQGIVGNQPQHFGDGTRLSIL.

The chain links TRBV11-1 to TRBJ1-1; D uncertain. V shed 1 base and J shed 1 base, with 7 bases lying between them. The CDR3 is 14 amino acids. CDR1 is SGHAT, CDR2 FQDESV, per germline (reference sequence). CDR3 sequence: CASSLERENTEAFF. The CDR3 nucleotides are TGTGCCAGCAGCTTAGAGCGGGAGAACACTGAAGCTTTCTTT.

The chain employs TRBV10-2 and TRBJ1-5; D unresolved. Trimming took 8 bases from V and 5 from J, leaving 16 bases between them. This CDR3 comprises 14 residues. The germline gives CDR1 WSHSY, CDR2 SAAADI. The CDR3 sequence is CASSRATGDQPQHF. In nucleotides, the CDR3 is TGCGCCAGCTCCCGCGCCACCGGGGATCAGCCCCAGCATTTT.

The chain combines TRBV9 with TRBJ2-7; 7 bases are a match to TRBD1. Germline-derived CDR1 and CDR2 are SGDLS and YYNGEE. The V and J ends lost 0 bases and 5 bases, in that order; junction bases with no gene match: 5. The CDR3 length is 14 residues. The CDR3 loop is CASSVATGAHEQYF. CDR3 DNA: TGTGCCAGCAGCGTAGCTACAGGGGCCCACGAGCAGTACTTC.

The chain is built from TRBV21-1 and TRBJ1-1. TRBV21-1 is a pseudogene locus. The CDR3 is made up of 15 amino acids. Written as DNA, the CDR3 is TGTGCCAGCAGCAATCAAGGCTCCCAGAGGCCTGAAGCTTTCTTT. Encoded protein: CASSNQGSQRPEAFF.

In its sample, this clone was seen a few times. The chain uses TRBV7-2 and TRBJ2-7; TRBD2 matches 9 bases. Germline CDR1 is SGHTA and CDR2 is FQGNSA. This CDR3 contains 17 residues. Trimming took 2 bases from V and 4 from J; bases not matched to a gene: 12. This CDR3 reads CASSLKISGSIIYEQYF. The CDR3 bases are TGTGCCAGCAGCTTAAAGATTAGCGGGAGCATCATTTACGAGCAGTACTTC.

The chain employs TRBV29-1 and TRBJ2-6; maybe TRBD1 (6 bases). This CDR3 spans 15 amino acids. Germline V gene lookup returns CDR1 SQVTM and CDR2 ANQGSEA. Deletions cut 7 bases from V and 0 bases from J, with 13 bases between. The CDR3 DNA is TGCAGCGCACGGGACATGCTCTCTGGGGCCAACGTCCTGACTTTC. Translating gives CSARDMLSGANVLTF.

This sequence joins TRBV3-1 (or the pseudogene TRBV3-2) and TRBJ1-1; TRBD1 aligns across 7 bases. Germline V CDR1 and CDR2: LGHDT, YNNKEL (reference sequence). V shed 4 bases, J shed 0 bases, and the junction held 2 bases outside the gene matches. The CDR3 runs 14 residues. The CDR3 DNA reads as TGTGCCAGCAGCCTCGACAGGGTGAACACTGAAGCTTTCTTT. Its translation is CASSLDRVNTEAFF.

V gene TRBV11-3 combines with J gene TRBJ2-1; 7 bases fit TRBD1. The CDR3 spans 14 residues. Trimming took 5 bases from V and 2 from J; bases not matched to a gene: 3. In germline, CDR1 is SGHNT, CDR2 YENEEA. CDR3 residues: CASSPGTAYNEQFF. CDR3 in DNA: TGTGCCAGCAGCCCCGGGACAGCCTACAATGAGCAGTTCTTC.

The chain is built from TRBV28 and TRBJ1-2; TRBD1 agrees at 10 bases. This CDR3 region has 15 residues. V gave up 7 bases and J gave up 4 bases; unmatched junction bases: 9. Per germline, CDR1 MDHEN and CDR2 SYDVKM. The CDR3 DNA follows: TGTGCCAGCAACTCCCGCGGGGACAGGGGCTATGGCTACACCTTC. It specifies CASNSRGDRGYGYTF.

The V and J genes are TRBV4-2 and TRBJ2-1; TRBD2 might be the D (7 bases). This CDR3 is 21 amino acids long. V shed 1 base and J shed 7 bases, with 32 bases lying between them. In germline, CDR1 is LGHNA, CDR2 YNFKEQ. CDR3 region: CASSQGPHAVGGGLKVNEQFF. As DNA, the CDR3 is TGTGCCAGCAGCCAAGGGCCGCACGCTGTTGGCGGGGGCCTGAAGGTAAATGAGCAGTTCTTC.

This rearrangement joins TRBV18 to TRBJ2-1, with 7 bases aligning to TRBD2. The CDR3 runs to 15 residues. Germline CDR1 KGHSH, CDR2 LQKENI. J gave up 3 bases and V 2 bases, and 4 bases lay outside the gene matches. The CDR3 protein is CASSPGLADYNEQFF. As DNA, the CDR3 is TGTGCCAGCTCACCAGGGCTAGCGGACTACAATGAGCAGTTCTTC. The complete variable domain, with remaining parts taken from reference TRBV18 and TRBJ2-1, reads NAGVMQNPRHLVRRRGQEARLRCSPMKGHSHVYWYRQLPEEGLKFMVYLQKENIIDESGMPKERFSAEFPKEGPSILRIQQVVRGDSAAYFCASSPGLADYNEQFFGPGTRLTVL.

The gene calls are TRBV7-2 and TRBJ2-7, with TRBD2 identical over 7 bases. The CDR3 is 13 residues long. CDR1 and CDR2 from the germline V gene are SGHTA and FQGNSA. Unmatched junction bases numbered 7, after V lost 5 bases and J lost 6 bases. In DNA form, the CDR3 reads TGTGCCAGCAGCCGGACTGGGAGGGGCGAGCAGTACTTC. Protein product: CASSRTGRGEQYF.

This chain joins TRBV6-5 and TRBJ1-2; 11 bases align to TRBD1. Germline V gene lookup returns CDR1 MNHEY and CDR2 SVGAGI. V lost 2 bases and J lost 11; bases outside the gene matches: 10. This CDR3 comprises 15 residues. CDR3 residues: CASSYTGTGGRQYTF. CDR3 nucleotides: TGTGCCAGCAGTTACACCGGGACAGGGGGTAGACAGTACACCTTC.

The chain employs TRBV28 and TRBJ2-7; 10 bases are shared with TRBD1. The CDR3 spans 15 residues. Germline loops: CDR1 MDHEN, CDR2 SYDVKM. V trimming: 5 bases; J trimming: 3 bases; junction bases outside the gene matches: 7. The CDR3 bases are TGTGCCAGCAGTCCCACAGACAGGGGGCTCTACGAGCAGTACTTC. This translates into CASSPTDRGLYEQYF.

This clone came up once. V usage is TRBV5-1 and J usage is TRBJ1-4; D gene uncertain. The CDR3 spans 15 residues. Germline V gives CDR1 SGHRS, CDR2 YFSETQ. Trimming took 0 bases from V and 0 from J, leaving 6 bases between them. The CDR3, as DNA: TGCGCCAGCAGCTTGGGAGGAGCAACTAATGAAAAACTGTTTTTT. Protein sequence: CASSLGGATNEKLFF.

V usage is TRBV18 and J usage is TRBJ1-5, with TRBD1 as a possible D gene (5 bases). Trimming removed 2 bases at V and 1 base at J, with 12 bases between. The CDR3 is made up of 16 amino acids. Germline V lookup: CDR1 KGHSH, CDR2 LQKENI. In nucleotides, the CDR3 is TGTGCCAGCTCACCAGCCCAGGGTATGAGCAATCAGCCCCAGCATTTT. It yields the protein CASSPAQGMSNQPQHF.

V gene TRBV5-1 combines with J gene TRBJ2-5; TRBD1 aligns across 9 bases. The CDR3 is 15 residues long. Trimming removed 4 bases from V and 5 bases from J; junction bases left unmatched: 9. The germline CDR1 and CDR2 sequences are SGHRS and YFSETQ. The CDR3 DNA sequence: TGCGCCAGCAGCACCGACTCGACAGGGGGGGAGACCCAGTACTTC. It is translated as CASSTDSTGGETQYF.

The rearrangement links TRBV7-8 to TRBJ1-1; D is undetermined. The CDR3 consists of 13 residues. Trimming cost V 3 bases and J 3 bases, with 8 bases left between them. The germline V gene has CDR1 SGHVS and CDR2 FQNEAQ. The CDR3 DNA is TGTGCCAGCAGCTTCGGGGTAGACACTGAAGCTTTCTTT. Encoded protein: CASSFGVDTEAFF.

The chain is built from TRBV28 and TRBJ1-4; D gene ambiguous. V lost 6 bases to trimming and J lost 3 bases, with 5 bases between them. Germline CDR1 and CDR2: MDHEN and SYDVKM. The CDR3 is 12 residues long. This CDR3 is CASRTPNEKLFF. The CDR3 nucleotides read TGTGCCAGCAGAACACCTAATGAAAAACTGTTTTTT. The variable domain in full, completed from reference TRBV28 and TRBJ1-4, reads DVKVTQSSRYLVKRTGEKVFLECVQDMDHENMFWYRQDPGLGLRLIYFSYDVKMKEKGDIPEGYSVSREKKERFSLILESASTNQTSMYLCASRTPNEKLFFGSGTQLSVL.

This chain links TRBV13 with TRBJ1-5; D is possibly TRBD1 (6 bases). Germline CDR1 reads PRHDT; CDR2 reads FYEKMQ (reference sequence). V gave up 0 bases and J gave up 4 bases, with 10 bases separating them. The CDR3 spans 15 residues. The CDR3 protein is CASSLGPGTNQPQHF. In nucleotides, the CDR3 is TGTGCCAGCAGCTTAGGACCAGGGACAAATCAGCCCCAGCATTTT.

The rearrangement joins TRBV7-9 to TRBJ2-1; 10 bases line up with TRBD2. Trimming cost V 2 bases and J 5 bases; bases outside gene matches: 12. This CDR3 is 18 amino acids long. Germline values: CDR1 SEHNR, CDR2 FQNEAQ (reference sequence). CDR3 DNA sequence: TGTGCCAGCAGCTTATCCGGGGGTTATCTAGCGGGGGACAATGAGCAGTTCTTC. Protein product: CASSLSGGYLAGDNEQFF.

This chain links TRBV5-6 with TRBJ1-2; perhaps TRBD1 as D (5 bases). The CDR3 length is 12 residues. CDR1 and CDR2 from the germline V gene are SGHDT and YYEEEE. V lost 2 bases and J 4 bases, leaving 6 bases between the germline ends. The DNA for the CDR3 is TGTGCCAGCAGCTTACAGGCCTATGGCTACACCTTC. Protein product: CASSLQAYGYTF.